The sequence of this T cell receptor (beta chain) was determined in a study of blood T cell repertoires in COVID-19. The wider study: Researchers got acute and convalescent COVID-19 samples from the United States, Italy and Spain. Nucleic acid was either cDNA or gDNA, and it came from T cells, B-cell-depleted T cells, or PBMCs.

How the authors handled the data: Estimation of nucleated cell counts was performed using reference gene primer amplification. Assay: immunoSEQ multiplex PCR; the TCRdb copy retains only in-frame clones and omits some. That table gives V, J and clone size, and the DNA gave D and trimming. The sample consists of 150,000 or so clones, around 85% of them appearing once. This clone was observed a single time. Deletions cut 4 bases from V and 0 bases from J, with 10 bases between. This CDR3 has 14 residues. The V gene's germline CDR1 is SGHKS and CDR2 YYEKEE (reference sequence). Material for sequencing was peripheral blood. This chain joins TRBV5-5 and TRBJ1-2, with D uncertain. The source is a human donor with acute or convalescent COVID-19. The donor label of this sample is uncertain. Here the CDR3 reads CASSPEAANYGYTF. In nucleotides, the CDR3 is TGTGCCAGCAGCCCCGAGGCGGCTAACTATGGCTACACCTTC.